These 29 T cell receptor beta chains were all obtained from the same sample, sequenced in a study of blood T cell repertoires in COVID-19. Only in-frame clones appear in the TCRdb table, and some are missing; sequencing was by immunoSEQ multiplex PCR. The repertoire has some 400,000 clones, roughly 92% of them found once; the top ten carry 0.8% to 0.9%. Sequenced input: PBMCs or T cells enriched from blood (not recorded which). These receptors were collected from a woman between 40 and 50 years old who had been exposed to COVID-19.

Comments on this clone: Different DNA sequences within this sample yield the same CDR3. This chain joins TRBV29-1 and TRBJ2-5, with 11 bases identical to TRBD1. V dropped 7 bases and J dropped 2; count of bases not matched to a gene: 0. The germline CDR1 and CDR2 sequences are SQVTM and ANQGSEA. The CDR3 covers 12 residues. The CDR3 DNA follows: TGCAGCGGGGACAGGGGGCAAGAGACCCAGTACTTC. Amino acid sequence: CSGDRGQETQYF.

The rearrangement joins TRBV5-1 to TRBJ1-1; 8 bases fit TRBD1. Germline V gives CDR1 SGHRS, CDR2 YFSETQ. The length of the CDR3 is 16 residues. V dropped 2 bases and J dropped 6; count of bases not matched to a gene: 12. The CDR3 DNA is TGCGCCAGCAGCTTCTCGACAGGGGTTAGGGGATCTGAAGCTTTCTTT. Translated: CASSFSTGVRGSEAFF. The full variable domain, completed using reference TRBV5-1 and TRBJ1-1, is KAGVTQTPRYLIKTRGQQVTLSCSPISGHRSVSWYQQTPGQGLQFLFEYFSETQRNKGNFPGRFSGRQFSNSRSEMNVSTLELGDSALYLCASSFSTGVRGSEAFFGQGTRLTVV.

The chain uses TRBV3-1 (or the pseudogene TRBV3-2) and TRBJ2-5; possibly TRBD2 for D (6 bases). V lost 1 base and J lost 1, with 10 bases in between. CDR3 length: 15 residues. Germline V gene data show CDR1 as LGHDT and CDR2 as YNNKEL (reference sequence). In DNA, the CDR3 is TGTGCCAGCAGCCAAGGGGGACTGCTCCAAGAGACCCAGTACTTC. Translating it yields CASSQGGLLQETQYF.

V gene TRBV14 combines with J gene TRBJ2-3; tentative D call: TRBD1 (6 bases). CDR1 SGHDN and CDR2 FVKESK come from the germline V gene. The CDR3 runs 16 residues. Trimming removed 2 bases at V and 4 bases at J, with 16 bases between. CDR3: CASSQYTGNFADTQYF. CDR3 bases: TGTGCCAGCAGCCAATATACAGGGAATTTTGCAGATACGCAGTATTTT.

The chain joins TRBV14 to TRBJ2-1; D possibly corresponds to TRBD1 (5 bases). CDR1 and CDR2 (germline): SGHDN, FVKESK. The V gene lost 2 bases and the J gene lost 4 bases, with 9 bases spanning the gap. This CDR3 region has 14 residues. The CDR3 region is CASSQQGRYNEQFF. The CDR3 DNA reads TGTGCCAGCAGCCAACAGGGCCGATACAATGAGCAGTTCTTC.

The chain employs TRBV19 and TRBJ1-1, with a possible D match to TRBD1 (5 bases). V was shortened by 10 bases and J by 4 bases, with 19 bases between the two germline ends. This CDR3 contains 14 residues. CDR1 and CDR2 (germline): LNHDA, SQIVND (reference sequence). DNA for the CDR3: TGTGCCACCTCGACCCCCGGGAGGGGCACTGAAGCTTTCTTT. It translates to CATSTPGRGTEAFF. The whole variable domain, filled in from reference TRBV19 and TRBJ1-1, reads DGGITQSPKYLFRKEGQNVTLSCEQNLNHDAMYWYRQDPGQGLRLIYYSQIVNDFQKGDIAEGYSVSREKKESFPLTVTSAQKNPTAFYLCATSTPGRGTEAFFGQGTRLTVV.

The CDR3 DNA reads as TGTGCCAGCAGCTTAGCGTCGGGACAGCAAGAGACCCAGTACTTC. Its protein is CASSLASGQQETQYF. The J gene is TRBJ2-5, the V gene TRBV7-9, with TRBD1 matching over 7 bases. Per the germline V gene, CDR1 is SEHNR and CDR2 is FQNEAQ (reference sequence). The CDR3 totals 15 residues. J was trimmed by 2 bases and V by 0 bases; bases with no gene match: 3.

This sequence joins TRBV7-3 and TRBJ2-7, with TRBD2 matching 7 bases. Germline CDR1 SGHTA, CDR2 FQGTGA. V lost 5 bases and J lost 6; bases outside the gene matches: 10. The CDR3 loop spans 14 amino acids. The chain's CDR3 is CASSPGGRSGEQYF. CDR3 nucleotides: TGTGCCAGCAGCCCGGGGGGTAGGAGTGGCGAGCAGTACTTC.

The genes are TRBV15 and TRBJ1-2, with D unclear. Per germline, CDR1 LNHNV and CDR2 YYDKDF (reference sequence). This CDR3 has 14 amino acids. V gave up 0 bases and J gave up 8 bases, with 13 bases separating them. For the CDR3, the DNA is TGTGCCACCAGCAGAGATCGAAATCCCAGGGGCTACACCTTC. This sequence encodes CATSRDRNPRGYTF.

This chain uses TRBV4-2 with TRBJ1-3; TRBD1 might be the D (5 bases). This CDR3 comprises 15 residues. The V gene lost 1 base and the J gene lost 0 bases, with 7 bases spanning the gap. CDR1 and CDR2 from the germline V gene are LGHNA and YNFKEQ. CDR3 in amino acids: CASSQGQTSGNTIYF. Here the CDR3 DNA reads TGTGCCAGCAGCCAAGGACAGACCTCTGGAAACACCATATATTTT.

The chain uses TRBV10-1 and TRBJ1-1, with D possibly matching TRBD1 (5 bases). The CDR3 extends over 13 amino acids. Germline CDR1 and CDR2: WNHNN and SYGVQD (reference sequence). V gave up 3 bases and J gave up 6 bases, with 11 bases separating them. The CDR3 region has the DNA TGCGCCAGCAGTGATCGGACATCCGCTGAAGCTTTCTTT. It is translated as CASSDRTSAEAFF.

In its sample, this clone was seen once. The CDR3 loop reads CASSPRTGGNSPLHF. CDR3 sequence (DNA): TGTGCCAGCTCACCAAGGACAGGGGGTAATTCACCCCTCCACTTT. The rearrangement joins TRBV18 to TRBJ1-6; 10 positions agree with TRBD1. Germline V gives CDR1 KGHSH, CDR2 LQKENI. With V trimmed by 2 bases and J by 6 bases, 1 base remained unmatched. The CDR3 has 15 amino acids.

The CDR3 loop reads CASRSGNSPLHF. CDR3 in DNA: TGTGCCAGCAGATCAGGGAATTCACCCCTCCACTTT. The V and J genes are TRBV6-5 and TRBJ1-6; D might be TRBD1 (5 bases). Trimming shortened V by 6 bases and J by 7 bases, and 7 bases separated the two germline ends. The CDR3 contains 12 residues. CDR1 is MNHEY and CDR2 is SVGAGI in the germline V gene.

This clone occurred a few times. The chain uses TRBV13 and TRBJ1-2; unclear D gene. V shed 2 bases and J shed 4 bases, with 5 bases lying between them. This CDR3 comprises 12 residues. The germline gives CDR1 PRHDT, CDR2 FYEKMQ (reference sequence). DNA of the CDR3: TGTGCCAGCAGCTTACAAATCTATGGCTACACCTTC. As protein: CASSLQIYGYTF.

The chain uses TRBV7-6 and TRBJ2-2; D is perhaps TRBD1 (6 bases). V dropped 5 bases and J dropped 2 bases, with 15 bases sitting between them. CDR1 is SGHVS, CDR2 FNYEAQ, per germline. There are 16 residues in the CDR3. The CDR3 DNA reads as TGTGCCAGCAGCCCCCTTATGACAGGAAACACCGGGGAGCTGTTTTTT. Translation: CASSPLMTGNTGELFF.

The chain combines TRBV27 with TRBJ2-5; 9 bases match TRBD1. The CDR3 is 14 residues long. V lost 8 bases, J lost 2 bases, and 6 bases stayed unmatched. Per the germline V gene, CDR1 is MNHEY and CDR2 is SMNVEV (reference sequence). CDR3 protein: CASGYRGRQETQYF. The CDR3 DNA is TGTGCCAGCGGCTACAGGGGGCGGCAAGAGACCCAGTACTTC.

The chain joins TRBV18 to TRBJ1-6; the match to TRBD1 covers 8 bases. V gave up 6 bases and J gave up 7 bases; unmatched junction bases: 5. Looked up from germline, CDR1 is KGHSH and CDR2 is LQKENI. The CDR3 runs 14 residues. CDR3: CASSPGGRNSPLHF. DNA for the CDR3: TGTGCCAGCTCCCCAGGGGGCCGAAATTCACCCCTCCACTTT.

This clone was found once. The chain recombines TRBV7-2 with TRBJ2-5; 9 bases are shared with TRBD2. The V segment lost 1 base and the J segment 2 bases; nucleotides outside the gene matches: 8. The CDR3 is 17 amino acids. Germline lookup yields CDR1 SGHTA and CDR2 FQGNSA. The CDR3 DNA is TGTGCCAGCAGCTTAGGTGTATTGGCGGGAGGGCAAGAGACCCAGTACTTC. It is translated as CASSLGVLAGGQETQYF.

The chain uses TRBV7-9 and TRBJ1-4; TRBD1 agrees at 8 bases. There are 16 residues in the CDR3. V lost 5 bases, J lost 2 bases, and 7 bases stayed unmatched. The germline V gene encodes CDR1 SEHNR and CDR2 FQNEAQ (reference sequence). The CDR3 DNA is TGTGCCAGCAGCATAACTCAGGGGGCGACTAATGAAAAACTGTTTTTT. It specifies CASSITQGATNEKLFF.

This chain links TRBV11-1 with TRBJ2-5, with 8 bases lining up with TRBD1. Trimming took 5 bases from V and 2 from J; bases not matched to a gene: 7. Germline V gene lookup returns CDR1 SGHAT and CDR2 FQDESV (reference sequence). The CDR3 loop spans 15 amino acids. The CDR3 coding sequence is TGTGCCAGCAGCCCCGGGACAGGCCTTCAAGAGACCCAGTACTTC. Translating it yields CASSPGTGLQETQYF.

V and J are TRBV19 and TRBJ1-5; D possibly corresponds to TRBD1 (5 bases). V dropped 3 bases and J dropped 2 bases, with 11 bases sitting between them. The germline V gene has CDR1 LNHDA and CDR2 SQIVND (reference sequence). This CDR3 region has 15 residues. DNA for the CDR3: TGTGCCAGTAGTATTTCAGGGTGGGGCAATCAGCCCCAGCATTTT. Protein product: CASSISGWGNQPQHF.

This clone came up many times. The chain is built from TRBV2 and TRBJ1-6; the D is unclear. The germline V gene encodes CDR1 SNHLY and CDR2 FYNNEI. This CDR3 has 12 amino acids. Trimming left V 6 bases short and J 7 bases short, with 7 bases between. The CDR3 DNA reads as TGTGCCAGCAGCCGGTTCAATTCACCCCTCCACTTT. Its protein product is CASSRFNSPLHF.

This chain links TRBV30 with TRBJ2-5; 8 positions match TRBD2. The CDR3 is 14 residues long. The trim removed 3 bases at V and 0 bases at J, leaving 3 bases unmatched. Looked up from germline, CDR1 is GTSNPN and CDR2 is SVGIG (reference sequence). CDR3 DNA sequence: TGTGCCTGGAGGCGGGAGGCGTACCAAGAGACCCAGTACTTC. Its translation: CAWRREAYQETQYF.

The gene calls are TRBV10-1 and TRBJ2-1; TRBD2 agrees at 11 bases. J was trimmed by 4 bases and V by 3 bases; bases with no gene match: 2. The germline V gene encodes CDR1 WNHNN and CDR2 SYGVQD (reference sequence). The CDR3 consists of 15 residues. The CDR3 reads CASSERTSGYNEQFF. Here the CDR3 DNA reads TGCGCCAGCAGTGAAAGGACTAGCGGGTACAATGAGCAGTTCTTC.

The V and J genes are TRBV6-5 and TRBJ2-7, with 7 nucleotides matching TRBD2. The CDR3 covers 11 residues. J gave up 8 bases and V 8 bases, and 6 bases lay outside the gene matches. Germline CDR1 MNHEY, CDR2 SVGAGI. The CDR3 spells CASGRGDQQYF. DNA for the CDR3: TGTGCCAGCGGACGGGGGGATCAGCAGTACTTC.

This chain joins TRBV2 and TRBJ1-1; 8 bases agree with TRBD1. This CDR3 spans 12 amino acids. The J segment lost 4 bases and the V segment lost 10 bases, leaving 5 bases of the junction unmatched. Germline loops: CDR1 SNHLY, CDR2 FYNNEI. The CDR3 sequence: CANPRGRTEAFF. The CDR3 bases are TGTGCCAACCCCAGGGGGCGCACTGAAGCTTTCTTT.

This chain joins TRBV2 and TRBJ1-2; no firm D call. This CDR3 has 11 amino acids. Germline V gene data show CDR1 as SNHLY and CDR2 as FYNNEI. V was clipped by 5 bases and J by 4 bases, with 5 bases between them. CDR3 loop: CASSLSYGYTF. The DNA of the CDR3 is TGTGCCAGCAGTTTGAGCTATGGCTACACCTTC.

This clone was seen just once. CDR3: CASQGSGRYNEQFF. The DNA for the CDR3 is TGTGCCAGCCAGGGAAGTGGGAGGTACAATGAGCAGTTCTTC. This chain joins TRBV27 and TRBJ2-1, with a weak D call TRBD2 (6 bases). Trimming removed 8 bases from V and 4 bases from J, with 15 bases in between. The CDR3 loop spans 14 amino acids. The germline V gene has CDR1 MNHEY and CDR2 SMNVEV (reference sequence).

The chain joins TRBV18 to TRBJ1-2; 9 bases align to TRBD1. This CDR3 is 16 amino acids long. CDR1 KGHSH and CDR2 LQKENI come from the germline V gene. J lost 7 bases, V lost 6 bases, and 15 bases had no gene match. Written as DNA, the CDR3 is TGTGCCAGCTCGCCGCCGGGACAGGGCCCGCGAGTTGGCTACACCTTC. This encodes CASSPPGQGPRVGYTF. The whole variable domain, remainder taken from reference TRBV18 and TRBJ1-2, is NAGVMQNPRHLVRRRGQEARLRCSPMKGHSHVYWYRQLPEEGLKFMVYLQKENIIDESGMPKERFSAEFPKEGPSILRIQQVVRGDSAAYFCASSPPGQGPRVGYTFGSGTRLTVV.